These T cell receptor beta chains were read from a single sample in a study of vaccination and CD4 T cells after COVID-19. The antigens of these receptors remain unknown. TCRdb ran MiXCR on the PCR reads and lists one entry per CDR3 protein. This table holds over 15,000 distinct CDR3 sequences, roughly 56% found once. Sequencing was performed on CD4+ T cells from blood, cultured in vitro. Receptors were obtained from a human donor who had recovered from COVID-19. The CDR3 runs from the conserved cysteine through the conserved F or W. Each record gives: clone size, D gene, V gene, J gene, CDR3 DNA, CDR3 protein. The D gene is left open where the match is weak. Not every row has a clone size; where given, it reads once, few, many or a size class.

size: .
D: TRBD1
V: TRBV5-4
J: TRBJ2-5
DNA: TGTGCCAGCAGCATCTGGACAGGGCAAGAGACCCAGTACTTC
CDR3: CASSIWTGQETQYF

size: .
D: TRBD1
V: TRBV5-4
J: TRBJ2-5
DNA: TGTGCCAGCAGCTCCGACAGGGTAGGAGAGACCCAGTACTTC
CDR3: CASSSDRVGETQYF

size: .
D: .
V: TRBV25-1
J: TRBJ2-5
DNA: TGTGCCAGCAGCGGTAGATACGAAGAGACCCAGTACTTC
CDR3: CASSGRYEETQYF

size: few
D: .
V: TRBV29-1
J: TRBJ2-7
DNA: TGCAGCGTTGAGTCAGGGGCGCTTGTGCAGTACTTC
CDR3: CSVESGALVQYF

size: few
D: .
V: TRBV6-1
J: TRBJ2-1
DNA: TGTGCCAGCAGGGCCGGCCCCAGCTCCTACAATGAGCAGTTCTTC
CDR3: CASRAGPSSYNEQFF

size: few
D: TRBD1
V: TRBV24-1
J: TRBJ2-1
DNA: TGTGCCACCAGTGATTTCAGGGGGCGACGGTTCTTC
CDR3: CATSDFRGRRFF

size: few
D: .
V: TRBV14
J: TRBJ1-1
DNA: TGTGCCAGCAGCCAGGGGTCATCCGGGGGCACTGAAGCTTTCTTT
CDR3: CASSQGSSGGTEAFF

size: .
D: TRBD1
V: TRBV27
J: TRBJ2-2
DNA: TGTGCCAGCAGTTTTATGACGGGCAGGGGGCAGTCCGGGGAGCTGTTTTTT
CDR3: CASSFMTGRGQSGELFF

size: once
D: TRBD1
V: TRBV6-5
J: TRBJ1-3
DNA: TGTGCCAGCAGTTCCTGGGACAGCTCTGGAAACACCATATATTTT
CDR3: CASSSWDSSGNTIYF

size: .
D: .
V: TRBV20-1
J: TRBJ2-7
DNA: TGCAGTGCTAGCCCAGGGAGTTCGTACGAGCAGTACTTC
CDR3: CSASPGSSYEQYF

size: .
D: .
V: TRBV10-3
J: TRBJ2-2
DNA: TGTGCCATCAGCCCCCCAGGAGGGGAGCTGTTTTTT
CDR3: CAISPPGGELFF

size: .
D: TRBD2
V: TRBV2
J: TRBJ2-1
DNA: TGTGCCAGCAGGGCTAGCGGGGTATACAATGAGCAGTTCTTC
CDR3: CASRASGVYNEQFF

size: few
D: TRBD1
V: TRBV10-3
J: TRBJ1-6
DNA: TGTGCCACAGGGGACAGGGATAATTCACCCCTCCACTTT
CDR3: CATGDRDNSPLHF

size: few
D: .
V: TRBV18
J: TRBJ1-1
DNA: TGTGCCAGCTCACCACCCACAGGGAAAGCTTTCTTT
CDR3: CASSPPTGKAFF

size: .
D: .
V: TRBV20-1
J: TRBJ1-3
DNA: TGCAGTGCGCAGGGCTCTGGAAACACCATATATTTT
CDR3: CSAQGSGNTIYF

size: .
D: .
V: TRBV10-3
J: TRBJ1-1
DNA: TGTGCCACCGGTTGGAACACTGAAGCTTTCTTT
CDR3: CATGWNTEAFF

size: .
D: TRBD1
V: TRBV18
J: TRBJ1-5
DNA: TGTGCCAGCTCACCACCGACCGGGACAGGCAATCAGCCCCAGCATTTT
CDR3: CASSPPTGTGNQPQHF

size: .
D: .
V: TRBV7-2
J: TRBJ2-6
DNA: TGTGCCAGCAGCCCCGAGCCCTCTGGGGCCAACGTCCTGACTTTC
CDR3: CASSPEPSGANVLTF

size: few
D: .
V: TRBV19
J: TRBJ1-2
DNA: TGTGCCAGTAGGGAGCTGACAGGAGTTAACTATGGCTACACCTTC
CDR3: CASRELTGVNYGYTF

size: .
D: .
V: TRBV28
J: TRBJ2-1
DNA: TGTGCCAGCACCCCAGGGGGCGGGAGCGGCAATGAGCAGTTCTTC
CDR3: CASTPGGGSGNEQFF

size: few
D: .
V: TRBV6-2/TRBV6-3
J: TRBJ2-7
DNA: TGTGCCAGCAGTTATGACGCCTACGAGCAGTACTTC
CDR3: CASSYDAYEQYF

size: .
D: .
V: TRBV19
J: TRBJ1-1
DNA: TGTGCCAGTAGCAGACTTGACAGGAACACTGAAGCTTTCTTT
CDR3: CASSRLDRNTEAFF

size: few
D: .
V: TRBV6-1
J: TRBJ2-2
DNA: TGTGCCAGCAGTGAAAGATCGGTACTCCTAAACACCGGGGAGCTGTTTTTT
CDR3: CASSERSVLLNTGELFF

size: .
D: .
V: TRBV6-4
J: TRBJ2-1
DNA: TGTGCCAGCAGTCCCGCGATTCGGGACGTCTACTACAATGAGCAGTTCTTC
CDR3: CASSPAIRDVYYNEQFF

size: few
D: TRBD2
V: TRBV20-1
J: TRBJ2-7
DNA: TGCAGTGCTGGGACTAGCGGGGTATACGAGCAGTACTTC
CDR3: CSAGTSGVYEQYF

size: .
D: TRBD2
V: TRBV7-9
J: TRBJ2-7
DNA: TGTGCCAGCAGCTTAGATTGGGGAGGGGCGATCTACGAGCAGTACTTC
CDR3: CASSLDWGGAIYEQYF

size: few
D: TRBD1
V: TRBV20-1
J: TRBJ2-1
DNA: TGCAGTGCTAGAGACCAAAGACAGGGGTCCTACAATGAGCAGTTCTTC
CDR3: CSARDQRQGSYNEQFF

size: .
D: .
V: TRBV27
J: TRBJ1-4
DNA: TGTGCCAGCAGTTTATCTACTGGCTATAATGAAAAACTGTTTTTT
CDR3: CASSLSTGYNEKLFF

size: .
D: TRBD1
V: TRBV20-1
J: TRBJ1-2
DNA: TGCAGTGCTAGACCGGCAGGCAGGGACAGCTATGGCTACACCTTC
CDR3: CSARPAGRDSYGYTF

size: .
D: TRBD2
V: TRBV20-1
J: TRBJ2-7
DNA: TGCAGTGCTTCTACCGGGACTAGCGACGAGCAGTACTTC
CDR3: CSASTGTSDEQYF

size: .
D: TRBD2
V: TRBV6-2/TRBV6-3
J: TRBJ2-3
DNA: TGTGCCAGCAGATACCGCGCGGGACTAGCGGGGGGCACAGATACGCAGTATTTT
CDR3: CASRYRAGLAGGTDTQYF

size: .
D: .
V: TRBV4-2
J: TRBJ1-1
DNA: TGTGCCAGCAGCCAAGGCCCGGGCACTGAAGCTTTCTTT
CDR3: CASSQGPGTEAFF

size: .
D: TRBD2
V: TRBV28
J: TRBJ2-4
DNA: TGTGCCAGCAGTACCCGAACTAGCGGGGACTTAAACATTCAGTACTTC
CDR3: CASSTRTSGDLNIQYF

size: few
D: TRBD1
V: TRBV7-3
J: TRBJ2-1
DNA: TGTGCCAGCAGCTTTGGGACAGGAACCTACAATGAGCAGTTCTTC
CDR3: CASSFGTGTYNEQFF

size: .
D: .
V: TRBV20-1
J: TRBJ2-7
DNA: TGCAGTGCTAGAGTGGGGGGGGCCTCCTACGAGCAGTACTTC
CDR3: CSARVGGASYEQYF

size: .
D: .
V: TRBV11-3
J: TRBJ2-5
DNA: TGTGCCAGCAGCGCGAGGGACTCCCAAGAGACCCAGTACTTC
CDR3: CASSARDSQETQYF

size: few
D: .
V: TRBV7-9
J: TRBJ1-3
DNA: TGTGCCAGCAGCTTTAGCTTCTCTGGAAACACCATATATTTT
CDR3: CASSFSFSGNTIYF

size: .
D: TRBD2
V: TRBV7-8
J: TRBJ2-7
DNA: TGTGCCAGCAGCTTAGGGAGAGTGGCTAGCGGGAACTACGAGCAGTACTTC
CDR3: CASSLGRVASGNYEQYF

size: .
D: .
V: TRBV19
J: TRBJ1-5
DNA: TGTGCCAGTAGTAACGACCGTGGCGGCGACAATCAGCCCCAGCATTTT
CDR3: CASSNDRGGDNQPQHF

size: .
D: .
V: TRBV7-2
J: TRBJ2-7
DNA: TGTGCCAGCAGCGCATCACAGGGTTACGAGCAGTACTTC
CDR3: CASSASQGYEQYF

size: few
D: TRBD1
V: TRBV7-9
J: TRBJ1-2
DNA: TGTGCCAGCAGCTTTGGGACAGGGGTCTATGGCTACACCTTC
CDR3: CASSFGTGVYGYTF

size: .
D: .
V: TRBV11-1
J: TRBJ2-7
DNA: TGTGCCAGCAGCTTAGAGTGGGACGGTTCCTACGAGCAGTACTTC
CDR3: CASSLEWDGSYEQYF

size: .
D: .
V: TRBV6-5
J: TRBJ1-2
DNA: TGTGCCAGCAGATACCGACAGAGAGATGGCTACACCTTC
CDR3: CASRYRQRDGYTF

size: few
D: .
V: TRBV27
J: TRBJ1-6
DNA: TGTGCCAGCAGTTTATCTTGGCAGGGTAATTCACCCCTCCACTTT
CDR3: CASSLSWQGNSPLHF

size: .
D: TRBD1
V: TRBV4-1
J: TRBJ1-5
DNA: TGCGCCAGCAGCCAAGATGGGACAGGAGTGCAGCCCCAGCATTTT
CDR3: CASSQDGTGVQPQHF

size: .
D: TRBD1
V: TRBV27
J: TRBJ1-4
DNA: TGTGCCAGCACCCGGGGACAGGGCTGTAATGAAAAACTGTTTTTT
CDR3: CASTRGQGCNEKLFF

size: .
D: .
V: TRBV12-1
J: TRBJ1-1
DNA: TGTGCCAGCAGCCTAAGGCCCTTAGGGGGCAACACTGAAGCTTTCTTT
CDR3: CASSLRPLGGNTEAFF